Sequencing of this T cell receptor (beta chain) was carried out in a study of blood T cell repertoires in COVID-19. Study information: Samples came from the United States, Italy and Spain, spanning acute and convalescent COVID-19.

Profiled with immunoSEQ multiplex PCR; TCRdb holds only in-frame clones, not every one. Of some 220,000 clones in the sample, 80% to 85% were seen once. CDR1 is SGHTA and CDR2 is FQGNSA in the germline V gene. V gave up 5 bases and J gave up 4 bases; unmatched junction bases: 2. The CDR3 consists of 13 residues. The sample was peripheral blood. The rearrangement links TRBV7-2 to TRBJ1-1; 9 nucleotides match TRBD1. This sequence originates from a woman aged 55-69 years with acute or convalescent COVID-19. The CDR3 DNA reads TGTGCCAGCAGCCCGACAGGGGGCACTGAAGCTTTCTTT. It yields the protein CASSPTGGTEAFF. Variable domain in full (rest from reference TRBV7-2 and TRBJ1-1): GAGVSQSPSNKVTEKGKDVELRCDPISGHTALYWYRQSLGQGLEFLIYFQGNSAPDKSGLPSDRFSAERTGGSVSTLTIQRTQQEDSAVYLCASSPTGGTEAFFGQGTRLTVV.